This entry features one TCR beta chain sequence. These data come from a study of blood T cell repertoires in COVID-19. Across the whole study: The samples span acute and convalescent COVID-19 from the United States, Italy and Spain. Sample material is recorded as cDNA or gDNA derived from T cells, B-cell-depleted T cells, or PBMCs.

Trimming pared 5 bases from V and 3 bases from J, leaving 17 bases between. Germline V gene data show CDR1 as GTSNPN and CDR2 as SVGIG (reference sequence). The CDR3 covers 14 residues. Those who participated ranged in age from roughly 18 to 89 years and resided in about two dozen US areas. Methods used by the authors: The assay estimated nucleated cells by amplifying reference gene primers. Produced via immunoSEQ multiplex PCR; TCRdb's table is partial and in-frame only. The V and J calls and clone size come from that table; D and trimming were worked out from the DNA. Here the sample spans approximately 150,000 clones, approximately 85% being singletons.

The V call is TRBV30, the J call TRBJ2-7; D call uncertain. The sequence derives from a woman in her forties or fifties with acute COVID-19. The sample was PBMCs or T cells enriched from blood (not recorded which). As DNA, the CDR3 is TGTGCCTGGGCCGGTGGAGCAGCAGTCTACGAGCAGTACTTC. Encoded protein: CAWAGGAAVYEQYF.